The 21 T cell receptor beta chains presented below share a single source sample, sequenced in a study of T-cell reconstitution after alpha-beta-depleted transplantation in children. Unique molecular identifiers featured in how the TCRbeta library was prepared. MiXCR, applied by TCRdb to the PCR reads, yields one record per CDR3 protein. The repertoire holds 250,000 to 350,000 distinct CDR3 sequences, with more than 9% as singletons. The sample here was PBMCs from the stem cell graft donor, taken from the stem cell graft. All receptors derive from a human donor who donated a stem cell graft to a child with SCID.

This clonotype was seen repeatedly, ten times or more. The chain links TRBV11-1 to TRBJ2-2; TRBD2 agrees at 10 bases. The CDR3 is 20 amino acids. After removal of 5 bases from V and 0 bases from J, the junction contained 15 bases not matched to a gene. Per the germline V gene, CDR1 is SGHAT and CDR2 is FQDESV (reference sequence). Written as DNA, the CDR3 is TGTGCCAGCAGCCGTGCGTCCAGACTAGCGGGCCGAGCGAACACCGGGGAGCTGTTTTTT. Its translation: CASSRASRLAGRANTGELFF.

This clonotype was counted only a few times. This sequence joins TRBV11-2 and TRBJ2-1; D unclear. V lost 4 bases to trimming and J lost 7 bases, with 8 bases between them. Per germline, CDR1 SGHAT and CDR2 FQNNGV. The CDR3 is made up of 12 amino acids. The CDR3, as DNA: TGTGCCAGCAGCTCAAATACTAATGAGCAGTTCTTC. Its protein is CASSSNTNEQFF.

This clonotype was observed a handful of times. V and J are TRBV6-1 and TRBJ2-7; unclear D gene. This CDR3 is built from 13 residues. Germline assignment: CDR1 MNHNS and CDR2 SASEGT. The V end was cut by 5 bases, the J end by 4 bases, with 12 bases between. CDR3 coding DNA: TGTGCCAGCAGTCCCCCGACACCTTACGAGCAGTACTTC. Amino acids: CASSPPTPYEQYF.

The chain joins TRBV12-3 or TRBV12-4 to TRBJ1-1; TRBD1 is a possible D gene (6 bases). V lost 5 bases and J 4 bases, leaving 17 bases between the germline ends. The CDR3 loop spans 15 amino acids. CDR3 coding DNA: TGTGCCAGCAGTCGAGGGGGGGACCCGGGCACTGAAGCTTTCTTT. Translation: CASSRGGDPGTEAFF.

The J gene is TRBJ1-2, the V gene TRBV7-9; the match to TRBD1 covers 11 bases. V shed 5 bases and J 6 bases; nucleotides not matched to a gene: 8. CDR1 is SEHNR, CDR2 FQNEAQ, per germline (reference sequence). There are 15 residues in the CDR3. CDR3 nucleotide sequence: TGTGCCAGCAGCCCGCAGGACAGGGGGCTTGATGGCTACACCTTC. Translated: CASSPQDRGLDGYTF.

In this sample, this clonotype turned up many times. V usage is TRBV11-2 and J usage is TRBJ2-2; D possibly matches TRBD1 or TRBD2 (5 bases each). V was pared by 3 bases and J by 2 bases, with 10 bases between. The V gene's germline CDR1 is SGHAT and CDR2 FQNNGV. The CDR3 extends over 15 amino acids. The CDR3 reads CASSLRGANTGELFF. The DNA of the CDR3 is TGTGCCAGCAGCTTGCGAGGGGCTAACACCGGGGAGCTGTTTTTT.

This clonotype was counted many times. The chain employs TRBV11-2 and TRBJ2-6, with a weak D call TRBD1 (5 bases). CDR1 is SGHAT and CDR2 is FQNNGV in the germline V gene. Trimming took 4 bases from V and 0 from J, leaving 19 bases between them. This CDR3 region has 19 residues. In DNA, the CDR3 is TGTGCCAGCAGCTCCGCGAACCGGCAGGGTAGCTCTGGGGCCAACGTCCTGACTTTC. It encodes CASSSANRQGSSGANVLTF.

A remark on this clonotype: Possible read error: a much larger clone is one base away. The genes are TRBV2 and TRBJ2-1; D call uncertain. This CDR3 has 11 residues. Trimming shortened V by 6 bases and J by 6 bases, and 6 bases separated the two germline ends. Germline V gene data show CDR1 as SNHLY and CDR2 as FYNNEI. The CDR3 loop reads CASREFNEQFF. CDR3 nucleotide sequence: TGTGCCAGCAGAGAGTTCAATGAGCAGTTCTTC.

This clonotype was counted at least ten times. The chain links TRBV19 to TRBJ1-1; no clear D. V was clipped by 10 bases and J by 0 bases, with 12 bases between them. Per the germline V gene, CDR1 is LNHDA and CDR2 is SQIVND (reference sequence). CDR3 length: 13 amino acids. For the CDR3, the DNA is TGTGCCACCTCGACAAGCATGAACACTGAAGCTTTCTTT. Protein: CATSTSMNTEAFF.

This clonotype has more than one count but fewer than ten. The chain uses TRBV27 and TRBJ2-4; D is possibly TRBD2 (6 bases). The CDR3 spans 14 residues. Germline CDR1 and CDR2: MNHEY and SMNVEV (reference sequence). V was pared by 3 bases and J by 8 bases, with 14 bases between. This chain's CDR3 is CASSLGGTRDIQYF. The CDR3, as DNA: TGTGCCAGCAGTTTGGGGGGAACGAGGGACATTCAGTACTTC.

This clonotype was recorded at least ten times. The chain couples TRBV5-1 to TRBJ1-2; D gene unclear. The germline gives CDR1 SGHRS, CDR2 YFSETQ. This CDR3 has 12 amino acids. V was trimmed by 5 bases and J by 8 bases, leaving 13 bases between them. CDR3 region: CASRPGGQGYTF. CDR3 DNA: TGCGCCAGCAGACCAGGCGGGCAGGGCTACACCTTC.

As regards this clonotype: A read error may produce the germline difference seen at one junction end. The chain uses TRBV12-3 or TRBV12-4 and TRBJ1-5, with 8 positions matching TRBD1. This CDR3 comprises 14 residues. The CDR3 here is CATSVGTGGQPQHF. The CDR3, as DNA: TGTGCCACCAGTGTGGGAACAGGGGGTCAGCCCCAGCATTTT.

This clonotype was observed a few times. The rearrangement links TRBV12-3 or TRBV12-4 to TRBJ1-1; no clear D gene. V lost 2 bases and J 3 bases, leaving 10 bases between the germline ends. The CDR3 spans 14 residues. The DNA for the CDR3 is TGTGCCAGCAGTTTAAAAGGGTTTGACACTGAAGCTTTCTTT. Amino acids: CASSLKGFDTEAFF.

In this sample, this clonotype turned up many times. The V and J genes are TRBV10-3 and TRBJ2-7; 8 bases are shared with TRBD1. The V gene end was trimmed by 2 bases and the J gene end by 7 bases; junction bases not matched to a gene: 13. This CDR3 spans 16 amino acids. Germline V gives CDR1 ENHRY, CDR2 SYGVKD. The DNA of the CDR3 is TGTGCCATCAGTGAGGAGGACAGGGTCGAGTACGGGGAGCAGTACTTC. This sequence encodes CAISEEDRVEYGEQYF.

The chain uses TRBV12-3 or TRBV12-4 and TRBJ2-2; TRBD1 matches at 7 bases. This CDR3 comprises 14 residues. The trim removed 6 bases at V and 7 bases at J, leaving 8 bases unmatched. For the CDR3, the DNA is TGTGCCAGCAGCCTCAGGGGGATAGGCGGGGAGCTGTTTTTT. It encodes CASSLRGIGGELFF.

The rearrangement joins TRBV20-1 to TRBJ2-7; 10 positions agree with TRBD1. From germline, CDR1 is DFQATT and CDR2 SNEGSKA (reference sequence). The V and J ends lost 4 bases and 5 bases, in that order; junction bases with no gene match: 8. The CDR3 covers 14 residues. The CDR3 is CSANAPGQGNEQYF. The DNA of the CDR3 is TGCAGTGCTAACGCACCGGGACAGGGGAACGAGCAGTACTTC.

This clonotype was observed a few times. This chain links TRBV5-1 with TRBJ2-7; tentative D call: TRBD2 (5 bases). Germline loops: CDR1 SGHRS, CDR2 YFSETQ. The CDR3 loop spans 14 amino acids. Trimming stripped 4 bases from V and 6 bases from J, with 17 bases between. CDR3 DNA sequence: TGCGCCAGCAGCCGGGAAGGACCCTCCGGCGAGCAGTACTTC. This sequence encodes CASSREGPSGEQYF.

The CDR3 loop reads CASSLELGNSPLHF. The DNA for the CDR3 is TGCGCCAGCAGCTTGGAGTTGGGCAATTCACCCCTCCACTTT. This chain links TRBV5-1 with TRBJ1-6; D gene uncertain. Trimming cost V 0 bases and J 7 bases, with 8 bases left between them. CDR1 is SGHRS and CDR2 is YFSETQ in the germline V gene. There are 14 residues in the CDR3.

The chain joins TRBV2 to TRBJ2-3, with 9 bases that match TRBD2. V lost 5 bases and J lost 4; bases outside the gene matches: 10. The length of the CDR3 is 16 residues. Germline V gives CDR1 SNHLY, CDR2 FYNNEI. Here the CDR3 DNA reads TGTGCCAGCAGTAACCGAGCGGGGGGCCCTCCAGATACGCAGTATTTT. Encoded protein: CASSNRAGGPPDTQYF.

Only a few counts were recorded for this clonotype. V usage is TRBV24-1 and J usage is TRBJ2-6; 8 bases map to TRBD1. The CDR3 covers 17 residues. The J segment lost 2 bases and the V segment lost 7 bases, leaving 9 bases of the junction unmatched. Germline V gene lookup returns CDR1 KGHDR and CDR2 SFDVKD. In nucleotides, the CDR3 is TGTGCCACCAGCTCCGGGACAGGTCTGACTGGGGCCAACGTCCTGACTTTC. This sequence encodes CATSSGTGLTGANVLTF.

This chain uses TRBV20-1 with TRBJ2-1; 11 bases fit TRBD2. V was pared by 4 bases and J by 6 bases, with 5 bases of the junction left unmatched. This CDR3 spans 14 amino acids. In germline, CDR1 is DFQATT, CDR2 SNEGSKA (reference sequence). The CDR3 region is CSAKLAGAVNEQFF. The CDR3 DNA sequence: TGCAGTGCTAAACTAGCGGGGGCAGTCAATGAGCAGTTCTTC.